The 5 T cell receptor beta chains below were found in one sample sequenced in a study of radiotherapy plus CTLA-4 blockade in lung cancer. Sequenced by immunoSEQ multiplex PCR; TCRdb stores in-frame clones only, minus some. Of about 38,000 clones in the sample, about three quarters are singletons; the top ten hold approximately 8.9%. The sample was peripheral blood, taken from a patient treated with radiotherapy plus ipilimumab. The receptor source for this set is a human donor with non-small cell lung cancer who had stable disease on radiotherapy plus ipilimumab.

The chain links TRBV28 to TRBJ2-2; D perhaps matches TRBD1 (5 bases). Trimming removed 2 bases at V and 6 bases at J, with 19 bases between. Germline V lookup: CDR1 MDHEN, CDR2 SYDVKM. CDR3 size: 17 residues. CDR3 region: CASSLGPRGGLSGELFF. Here the CDR3 DNA reads TGTGCCAGCAGTTTAGGGCCAAGGGGCGGCCTTTCCGGGGAGCTGTTTTTT.

The genes are TRBV18 and TRBJ2-1; no definite D call. Trimming shortened V by 4 bases and J by 12 bases, and 19 bases separated the two germline ends. The CDR3 is 14 amino acids. CDR1 and CDR2 from the germline V gene are KGHSH and LQKENI. The CDR3, as DNA: TGTGCCAGCTCACTAACTTTGGACCCCCGAGCGCAGTTCTTC. It codes for CASSLTLDPRAQFF.

The chain carries TRBV6-4 and TRBJ2-3; TRBD2 agrees at 11 bases. CDR1 is MRHNA and CDR2 is SNTAGT in the germline V gene. The V segment lost 3 bases and the J segment 8 bases; nucleotides outside the gene matches: 7. The CDR3 contains 15 residues. The CDR3 bases are TGTGCCAGCAGTGAGACTAGCGGGGCACAGGGTACGCAGTATTTT. Its translation: CASSETSGAQGTQYF.

This clone showed up just once. The gene calls are TRBV6-5 and TRBJ2-1, with a weak D call TRBD1 (6 bases). This CDR3 is built from 13 residues. With 6 bases removed from V and 5 bases from J, the gap between germline ends came to 11 bases. The V gene's germline CDR1 is MNHEY and CDR2 SVGAGI. The CDR3: CASRYRGNNEQFF. CDR3 bases: TGTGCCAGCAGATATAGGGGGAACAATGAGCAGTTCTTC.

The rearrangement uses TRBV4-3 and TRBJ2-5; the match to TRBD1 covers 8 bases. Per germline, CDR1 LGHNA and CDR2 YSLEER. The length of the CDR3 is 14 residues. J was trimmed by 4 bases and V by 1 base; bases with no gene match: 2. CDR3 DNA sequence: TGCGCCAGCAGCCAAGGACAGGGGCCAGAGACCCAGTACTTC. It encodes CASSQGQGPETQYF.